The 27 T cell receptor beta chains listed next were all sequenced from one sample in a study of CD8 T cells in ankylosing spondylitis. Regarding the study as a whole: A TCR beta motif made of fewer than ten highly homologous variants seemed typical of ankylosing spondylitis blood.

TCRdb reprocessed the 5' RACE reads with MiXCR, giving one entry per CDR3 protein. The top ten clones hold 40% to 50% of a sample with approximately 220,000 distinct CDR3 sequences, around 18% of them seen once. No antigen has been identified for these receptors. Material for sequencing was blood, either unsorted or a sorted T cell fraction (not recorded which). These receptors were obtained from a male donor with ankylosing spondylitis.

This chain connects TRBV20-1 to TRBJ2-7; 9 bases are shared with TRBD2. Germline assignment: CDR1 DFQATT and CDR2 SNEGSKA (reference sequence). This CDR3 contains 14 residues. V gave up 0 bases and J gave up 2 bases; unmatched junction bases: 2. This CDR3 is CSARDLAGAYEQYF. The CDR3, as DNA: TGCAGTGCTAGAGATTTAGCGGGGGCCTACGAGCAGTACTTC.

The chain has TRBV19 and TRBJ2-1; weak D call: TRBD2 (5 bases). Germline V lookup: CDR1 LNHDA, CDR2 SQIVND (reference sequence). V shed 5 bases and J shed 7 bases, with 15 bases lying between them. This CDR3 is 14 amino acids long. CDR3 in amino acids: CASSPRDLGNEQFF. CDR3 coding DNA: TGTGCCAGTAGTCCCCGGGATCTCGGTAATGAGCAGTTCTTC.

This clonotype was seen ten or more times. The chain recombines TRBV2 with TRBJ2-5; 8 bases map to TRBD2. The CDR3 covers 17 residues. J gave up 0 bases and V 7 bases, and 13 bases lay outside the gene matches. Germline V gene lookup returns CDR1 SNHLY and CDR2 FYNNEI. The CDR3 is CASNYLGGGGHQETQYF. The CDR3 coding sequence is TGTGCCAGCAACTACCTTGGGGGCGGGGGGCACCAAGAGACCCAGTACTTC.

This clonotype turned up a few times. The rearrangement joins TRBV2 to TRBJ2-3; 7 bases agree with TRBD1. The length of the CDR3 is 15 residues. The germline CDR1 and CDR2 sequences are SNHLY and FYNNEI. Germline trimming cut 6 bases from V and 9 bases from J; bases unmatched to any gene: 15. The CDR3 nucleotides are TGTGCCAGCAGGGAGCAGACAGGGTCAACGAGGACGCAGTATTTT. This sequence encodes CASREQTGSTRTQYF.

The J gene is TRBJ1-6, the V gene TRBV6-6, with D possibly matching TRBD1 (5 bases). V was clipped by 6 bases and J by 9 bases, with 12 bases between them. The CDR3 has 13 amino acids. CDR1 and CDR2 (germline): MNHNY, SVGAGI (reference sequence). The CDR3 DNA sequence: TGTGCCAGCAGGAGAGGGGAGAGTTCACCCCTCCACTTT. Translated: CASRRGESSPLHF.

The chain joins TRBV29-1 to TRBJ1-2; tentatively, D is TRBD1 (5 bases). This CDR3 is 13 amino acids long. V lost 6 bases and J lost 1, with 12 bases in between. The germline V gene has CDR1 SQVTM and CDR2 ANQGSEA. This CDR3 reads CSVGGSLNYGYTF. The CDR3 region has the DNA TGCAGCGTGGGGGGGAGCCTTAACTATGGCTACACCTTC.

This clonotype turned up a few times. The DNA for the CDR3 is TGTGCCAGTAGTATAGCCCGGGACAGCAACTATGGCTACACCTTC. This codes for CASSIARDSNYGYTF. This chain connects TRBV19 to TRBJ1-2; 7 positions match TRBD1. In germline, CDR1 is LNHDA, CDR2 SQIVND (reference sequence). The V segment lost 1 base and the J segment 2 bases; nucleotides outside the gene matches: 4. The CDR3 covers 15 residues.

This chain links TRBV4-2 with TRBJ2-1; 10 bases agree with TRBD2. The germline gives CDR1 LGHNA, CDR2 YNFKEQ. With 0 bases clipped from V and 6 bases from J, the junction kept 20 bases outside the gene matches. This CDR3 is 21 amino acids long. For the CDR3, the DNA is TGTGCCAGCAGCCAAGATCTCCTAGCGGGAGTAAGTCAGGAGAGGGGCAATGAGCAGTTCTTC. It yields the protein CASSQDLLAGVSQERGNEQFF.

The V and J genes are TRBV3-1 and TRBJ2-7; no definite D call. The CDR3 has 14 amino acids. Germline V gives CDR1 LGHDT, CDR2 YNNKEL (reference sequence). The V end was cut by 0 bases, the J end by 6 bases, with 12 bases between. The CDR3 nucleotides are TGTGCCAGCAGCCAAGAGGTGGCCCAAGGCGAGCAGTACTTC. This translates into CASSQEVAQGEQYF.

Here the CDR3 DNA reads TGCGCCAGCAGCCAAGAAACAGTCCAAACCTACGAGCAGTACTTC. Encoded protein: CASSQETVQTYEQYF. The chain joins TRBV4-3 to TRBJ2-7, with D hard to call. The germline V gene has CDR1 LGHNA and CDR2 YSLEER. Trimming took 0 bases from V and 2 from J, leaving 11 bases between them. There are 15 residues in the CDR3.

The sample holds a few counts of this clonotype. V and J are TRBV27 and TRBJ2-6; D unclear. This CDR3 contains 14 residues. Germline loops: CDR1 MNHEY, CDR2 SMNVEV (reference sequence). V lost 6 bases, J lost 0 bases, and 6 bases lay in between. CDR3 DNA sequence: TGTGCCAGCAGGTACACCTCTGGGGCCAACGTCCTGACTTTC. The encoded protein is CASRYTSGANVLTF.

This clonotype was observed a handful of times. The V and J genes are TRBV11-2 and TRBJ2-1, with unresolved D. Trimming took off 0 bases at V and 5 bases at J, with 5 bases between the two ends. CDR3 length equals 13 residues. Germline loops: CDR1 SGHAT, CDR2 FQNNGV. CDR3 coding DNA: TGTGCCAGCAGCTTAGAAAGGGACAATGAGCAGTTCTTC. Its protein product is CASSLERDNEQFF.

The CDR3 spells CASSLALRGMNTQYF. Written as DNA, the CDR3 is TGTGCCAGCAGCTTAGCGTTGCGGGGGATGAATACGCAGTATTTT. The chain uses TRBV7-2 and TRBJ2-3; TRBD2 matches at 7 bases. The CDR3 length is 15 residues. The V and J ends lost 0 bases and 7 bases, in that order; junction bases with no gene match: 7. Per the germline V gene, CDR1 is SGHTA and CDR2 is FQGNSA.

CDR3 in DNA: TGTGCCAGCAGCCAAGAAGGGGTGCTAGCGGGAGGGCCAGGCCCAGATACGCAGTATTTT. It yields the protein CASSQEGVLAGGPGPDTQYF. V and J are TRBV4-2 and TRBJ2-3, with TRBD2 matching over 12 bases. This CDR3 has 20 residues. J was trimmed by 4 bases and V by 0 bases; bases with no gene match: 14. CDR1 LGHNA and CDR2 YNFKEQ come from the germline V gene.

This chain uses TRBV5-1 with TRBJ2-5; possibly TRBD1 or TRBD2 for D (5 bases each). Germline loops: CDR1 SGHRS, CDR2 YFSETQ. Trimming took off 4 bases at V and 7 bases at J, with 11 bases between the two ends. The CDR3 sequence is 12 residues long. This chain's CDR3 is CASSLGAGTQYF. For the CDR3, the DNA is TGCGCCAGCAGCCTCGGGGCGGGGACCCAGTACTTC.

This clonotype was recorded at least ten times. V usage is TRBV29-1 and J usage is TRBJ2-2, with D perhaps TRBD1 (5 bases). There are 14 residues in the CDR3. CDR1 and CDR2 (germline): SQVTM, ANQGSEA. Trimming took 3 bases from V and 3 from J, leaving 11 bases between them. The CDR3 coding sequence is TGCAGCGTTGATGGGGCGCGAGACACCGGGGAGCTGTTTTTT. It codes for CSVDGARDTGELFF.

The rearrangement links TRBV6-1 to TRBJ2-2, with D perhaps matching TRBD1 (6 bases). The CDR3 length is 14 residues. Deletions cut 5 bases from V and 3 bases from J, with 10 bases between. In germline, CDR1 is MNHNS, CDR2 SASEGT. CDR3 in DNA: TGTGCCAGCAGTCAGGGGACGGACACCGGGGAGCTGTTTTTT. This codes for CASSQGTDTGELFF.

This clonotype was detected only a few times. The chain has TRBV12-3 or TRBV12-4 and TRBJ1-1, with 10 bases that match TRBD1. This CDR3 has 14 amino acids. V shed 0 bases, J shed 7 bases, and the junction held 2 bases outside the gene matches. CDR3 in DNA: TGTGCCAGCAGTTTAGCGGGACAGGGGATTGAAGCTTTCTTT. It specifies CASSLAGQGIEAFF.

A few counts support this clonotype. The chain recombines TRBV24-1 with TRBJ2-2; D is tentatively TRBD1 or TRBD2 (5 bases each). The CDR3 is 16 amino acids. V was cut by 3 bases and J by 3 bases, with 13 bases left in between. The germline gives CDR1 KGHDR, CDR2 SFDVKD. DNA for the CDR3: TGTGCCACCAGTGATAGACAGAGGGCAGACACCGGGGAGCTGTTTTTT. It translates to CATSDRQRADTGELFF.

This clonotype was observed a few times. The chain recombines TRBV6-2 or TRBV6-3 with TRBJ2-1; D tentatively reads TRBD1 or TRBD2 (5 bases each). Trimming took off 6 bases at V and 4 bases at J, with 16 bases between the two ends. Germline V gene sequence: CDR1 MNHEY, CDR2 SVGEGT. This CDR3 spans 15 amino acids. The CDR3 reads CASSPPGDPYNEQFF. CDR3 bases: TGTGCCAGCAGCCCCCCCGGGGACCCATACAATGAGCAGTTCTTC.

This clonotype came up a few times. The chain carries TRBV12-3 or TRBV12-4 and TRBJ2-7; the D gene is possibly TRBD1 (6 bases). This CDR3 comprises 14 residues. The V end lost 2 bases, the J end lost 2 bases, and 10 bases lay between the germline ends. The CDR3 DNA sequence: TGTGCCAGCAGTTTACAGGACAGAACCTACGAGCAGTACTTC. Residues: CASSLQDRTYEQYF.

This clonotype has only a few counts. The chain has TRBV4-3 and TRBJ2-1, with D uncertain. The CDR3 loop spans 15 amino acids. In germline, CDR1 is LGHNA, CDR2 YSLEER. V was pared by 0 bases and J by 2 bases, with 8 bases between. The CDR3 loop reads CASSQDWLTYNEQFF. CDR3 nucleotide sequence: TGCGCCAGCAGCCAAGATTGGCTGACCTACAATGAGCAGTTCTTC.

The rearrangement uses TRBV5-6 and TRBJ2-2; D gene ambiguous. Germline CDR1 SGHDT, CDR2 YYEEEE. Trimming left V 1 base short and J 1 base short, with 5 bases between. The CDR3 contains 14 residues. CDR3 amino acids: CASSLYQNTGELFF. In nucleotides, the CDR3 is TGTGCCAGCAGCTTGTACCAGAACACCGGGGAGCTGTTTTTT.

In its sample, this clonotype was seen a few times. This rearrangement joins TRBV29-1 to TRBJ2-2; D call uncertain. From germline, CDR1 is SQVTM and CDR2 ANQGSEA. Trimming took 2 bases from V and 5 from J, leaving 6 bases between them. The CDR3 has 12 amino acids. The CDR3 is CSVEQGTGELFF. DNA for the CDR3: TGCAGCGTTGAACAAGGAACCGGGGAGCTGTTTTTT.

DNA for the CDR3: TGTGCCAGCAGAGCTGTGGCCCCTAGCGGGGTGCCCTACAATGAGCAGTTCTTC. Its protein product is CASRAVAPSGVPYNEQFF. The gene calls are TRBV7-6 and TRBJ2-1; 9 positions match TRBD2. The junction had 14 bases not matched to a gene; V was cut back by 6 bases and J by 2 bases. The CDR3 has 18 amino acids. Germline V gene data show CDR1 as SGHVS and CDR2 as FNYEAQ.

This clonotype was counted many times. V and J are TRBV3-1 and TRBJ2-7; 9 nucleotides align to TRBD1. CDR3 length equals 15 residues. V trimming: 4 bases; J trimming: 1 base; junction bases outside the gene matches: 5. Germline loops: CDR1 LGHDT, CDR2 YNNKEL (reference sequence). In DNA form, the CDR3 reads TGTGCCAGCAGCCCAGAGGACAGGGGATCCTACGAGCAGTACTTC. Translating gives CASSPEDRGSYEQYF.

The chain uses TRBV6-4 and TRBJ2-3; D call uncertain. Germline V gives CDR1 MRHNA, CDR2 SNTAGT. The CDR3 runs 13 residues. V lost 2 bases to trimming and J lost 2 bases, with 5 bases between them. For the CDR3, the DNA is TGTGCCAGCAGTGACAGGTACACAGATACGCAGTATTTT. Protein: CASSDRYTDTQYF.